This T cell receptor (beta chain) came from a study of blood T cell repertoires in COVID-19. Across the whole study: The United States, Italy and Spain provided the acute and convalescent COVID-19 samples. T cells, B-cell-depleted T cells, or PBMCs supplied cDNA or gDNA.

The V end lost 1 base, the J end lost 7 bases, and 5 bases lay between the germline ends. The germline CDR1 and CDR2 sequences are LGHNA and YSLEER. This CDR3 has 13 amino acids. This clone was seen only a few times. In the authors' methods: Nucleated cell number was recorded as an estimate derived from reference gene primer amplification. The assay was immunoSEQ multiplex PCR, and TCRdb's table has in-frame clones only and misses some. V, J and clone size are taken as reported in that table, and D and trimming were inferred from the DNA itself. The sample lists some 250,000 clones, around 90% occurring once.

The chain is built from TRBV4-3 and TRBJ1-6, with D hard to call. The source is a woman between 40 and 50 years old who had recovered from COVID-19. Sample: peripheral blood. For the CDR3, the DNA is TGCGCCAGCAGCCAAGGGCTGAATTCACCCCTCCACTTT. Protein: CASSQGLNSPLHF.